This TCR beta chain came from a study of regulatory T cells in long-lasting Graves disease. Combining iRepertoire HTBI primers with Arm-PCR of CDR3 regions, the authors built TCR beta libraries. TCRdb redid the calling of the multiplex PCR reads with MiXCR, one entry per CDR3 protein. The sample holds approximately 500,000 distinct CDR3 sequences, 20% to 25% seen once. Time point reported: persistent/refractory GD, antithyroid drugs over 5 years with positive TRAb. RNA from PBMCs was the source of the TCR library. CDR3 length equals 17 residues. Between the trimmed V and J ends, which lost 1 base and 0 bases, there was a span of 16 bases. CDR1 and CDR2 from the germline V gene are SGHRS and YFSETQ.

Material: peripheral blood mononuclear cells (PBMCs), obtained when the disease was refractory, from a patient treated with antithyroid drugs. The clonotype originates from a female donor with Graves disease. The genes are TRBV5-1 and TRBJ1-2, with a weak D call TRBD1 (5 bases). The CDR3 reads CASSLSAGRETNYGYTF. The CDR3 DNA sequence: TGCGCCAGCAGCTTGTCGGCAGGGAGAGAGACTAACTATGGCTACACCTTC.